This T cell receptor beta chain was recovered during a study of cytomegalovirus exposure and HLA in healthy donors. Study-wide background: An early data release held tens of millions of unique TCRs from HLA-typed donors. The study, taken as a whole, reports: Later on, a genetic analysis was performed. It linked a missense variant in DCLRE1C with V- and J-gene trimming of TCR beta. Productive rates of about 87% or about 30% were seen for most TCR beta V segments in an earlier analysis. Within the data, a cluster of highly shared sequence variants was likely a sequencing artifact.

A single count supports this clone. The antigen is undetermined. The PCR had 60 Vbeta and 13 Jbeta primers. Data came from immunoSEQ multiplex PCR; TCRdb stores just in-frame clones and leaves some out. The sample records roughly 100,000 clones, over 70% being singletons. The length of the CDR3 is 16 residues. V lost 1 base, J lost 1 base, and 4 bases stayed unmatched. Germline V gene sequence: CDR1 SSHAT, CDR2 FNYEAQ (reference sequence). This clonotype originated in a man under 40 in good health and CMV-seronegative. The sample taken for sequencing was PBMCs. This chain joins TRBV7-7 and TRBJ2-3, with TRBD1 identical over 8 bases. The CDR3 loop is CASSLGVDRGTDTQYF. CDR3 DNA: TGTGCCAGCAGCTTAGGTGTGGACAGGGGCACAGATACGCAGTATTTT.